A single sample gave rise to the 3 T cell receptor beta chains below, sequenced in a study of T cell responses to AZD1222 COVID-19 vaccine. TCRdb keeps only in-frame clones here, not all; method: immunoSEQ multiplex PCR. The sample consists of about 160,000 clones, approximately 90% of them appearing once. The source was peripheral blood, collected on day 0 of AZD1222 vaccination. The receptors come from an adult in good health.

V usage is TRBV7-8 and J usage is TRBJ1-2, with a possible D match to TRBD1 (5 bases). The CDR3 extends over 17 amino acids. Germline V gene sequence: CDR1 SGHVS, CDR2 FQNEAQ. V lost 2 bases and J lost 8, with 24 bases in between. The CDR3 protein is CASSLTRGEGYSMGYTF. In nucleotides, the CDR3 is TGTGCCAGCAGCTTAACCCGAGGGGAAGGTTATTCTATGGGCTACACCTTC.

The V gene is TRBV9, the J gene TRBJ1-6; TRBD1 is a possible D gene (5 bases). This CDR3 spans 16 amino acids. The germline V gene has CDR1 SGDLS and CDR2 YYNGEE. Trimming left V 0 bases short and J 7 bases short, with 14 bases between. In DNA, the CDR3 is TGTGCCAGCAGCGTAGCTACCACGGGGGGGAATTCACCCCTCCACTTT. Translated, it gives CASSVATTGGNSPLHF. Using reference TRBV9 and TRBJ1-6 for the parts outside the CDR3, the full variable domain is DSGVTQTPKHLITATGQRVTLRCSPRSGDLSVYWYQQSLDQGLQFLIQYYNGEERAKGNILERFSAQQFPDLHSELNLSSLELGDSALYFCASSVATTGGNSPLHFGNGTRLTVT.

The chain couples TRBV4-3 to TRBJ2-2; 8 bases map to TRBD1. The CDR3 is 16 residues long. Germline V gives CDR1 LGHNA, CDR2 YSLEER. J gave up 7 bases and V 3 bases, and 10 bases lay outside the gene matches. CDR3: CASSQLQGDADGELFF. CDR3 sequence (DNA): TGCGCCAGCAGCCAGTTACAGGGGGACGCGGACGGGGAGCTGTTTTTT.